This TCR beta chain was obtained from a study of T cells after yellow fever vaccination. There are 12 residues in the CDR3. CDR1 SGHTA and CDR2 FQGNSA come from the germline V gene. V lost 1 base and J lost 8, with 6 bases in between. This clonotype was picked up one time. TCRdb re-derived calls from the 5' RACE reads in MiXCR, one entry per CDR3 protein. The data contain about 150,000 distinct CDR3 sequences, 5% to 8% of them singletons. The sequencing used CD4+ T cells sorted from PBMCs, collected 10 days after the yellow fever booster vaccination. The TCR was taken from a man aged 25 to 40 who received the YFV17D yellow fever vaccine. The V call is TRBV7-2, the J call TRBJ2-1, with D unclear. Here the CDR3 reads CASSLVRYEQFF. CDR3 bases: TGTGCCAGCAGCTTAGTTAGGTATGAGCAGTTCTTC.